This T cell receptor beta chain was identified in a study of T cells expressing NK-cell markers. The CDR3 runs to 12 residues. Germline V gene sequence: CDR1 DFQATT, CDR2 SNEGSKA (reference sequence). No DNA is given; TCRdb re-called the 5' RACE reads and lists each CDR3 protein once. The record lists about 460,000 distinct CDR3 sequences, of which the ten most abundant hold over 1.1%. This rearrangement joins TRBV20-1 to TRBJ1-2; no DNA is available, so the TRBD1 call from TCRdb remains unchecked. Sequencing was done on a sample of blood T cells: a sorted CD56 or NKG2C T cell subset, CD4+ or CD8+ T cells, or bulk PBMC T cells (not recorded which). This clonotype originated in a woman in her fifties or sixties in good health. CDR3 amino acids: CSANLGPRGYTF.